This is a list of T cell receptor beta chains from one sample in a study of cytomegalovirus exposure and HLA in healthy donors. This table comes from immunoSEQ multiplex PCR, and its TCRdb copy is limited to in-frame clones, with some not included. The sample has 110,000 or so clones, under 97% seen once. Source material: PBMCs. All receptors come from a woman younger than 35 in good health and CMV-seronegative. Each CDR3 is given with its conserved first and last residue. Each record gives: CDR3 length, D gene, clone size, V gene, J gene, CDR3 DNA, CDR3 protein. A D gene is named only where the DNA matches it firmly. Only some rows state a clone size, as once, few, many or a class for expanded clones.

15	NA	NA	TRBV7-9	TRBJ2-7	TGTGCCAGCAGCGTAACAGGGATAGGTGTCTACGAGCAGTACTTC	CASSVTGIGVYEQYF
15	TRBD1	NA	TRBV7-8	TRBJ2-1	TGTGCCAGCAGCCCCGGACAGGGCCACTACAATGAGCAGTTCTTC	CASSPGQGHYNEQFF
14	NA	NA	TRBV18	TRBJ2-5	TGTGCCAGCTCACACGCTAGAGGTCAAGAGACCCAGTACTTC	CASSHARGQETQYF
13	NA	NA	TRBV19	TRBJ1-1	TGTGCCACATCTGGGACACTGAACACTGAAGCTTTCTTT	CATSGTLNTEAFF
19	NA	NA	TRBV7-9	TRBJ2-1	TGTGCCAGCACTGGGGACAGGGGTGGTAGCGGGGGGAAATACAATGAGCAGTTCTTC	CASTGDRGGSGGKYNEQFF
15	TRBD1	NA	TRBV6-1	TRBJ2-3	TGTGCCAGCAGTGGACGGGACAGGGTTCCAGATACGCAGTATTTT	CASSGRDRVPDTQYF
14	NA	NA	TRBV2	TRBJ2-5	TGTGCCAGCAGTGAAGGTGTAGGGGGAGAGACCCAGTACTTC	CASSEGVGGETQYF
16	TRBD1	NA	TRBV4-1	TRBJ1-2	TGCGCCAGCAGCCAAGCTCTTTCAGGGGGCAACTATGGCTACACCTTC	CASSQALSGGNYGYTF
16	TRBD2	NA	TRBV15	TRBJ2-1	TGTGCCACCAGCAGAGTTGGCCTAGCGGGGGACAATGAGCAGTTCTTC	CATSRVGLAGDNEQFF
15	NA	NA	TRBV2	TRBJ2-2	TGTGCCAGCAGTGGAACTCGGGGAAGGACCGGGGAGCTGTTTTTT	CASSGTRGRTGELFF
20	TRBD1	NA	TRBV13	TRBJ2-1	TGTGCCAGCAGCCGAAGCCCCCGCTCAACCGGGACAGGGGTAACAAATGAGCAGTTCTTC	CASSRSPRSTGTGVTNEQFF
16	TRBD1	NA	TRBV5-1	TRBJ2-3	TGCGCCAGCAGCTGGGACGGGACAGGGGGCACAGATACGCAGTATTTT	CASSWDGTGGTDTQYF
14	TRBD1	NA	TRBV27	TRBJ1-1	TGTGCCAGCAAACCGGGACAGGGGGCCACTGAAGCTTTCTTT	CASKPGQGATEAFF
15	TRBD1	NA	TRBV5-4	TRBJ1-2	TGTGCCAGCAGCTTGTACGGGACAGGGATCGTAGGCTACACCTTC	CASSLYGTGIVGYTF
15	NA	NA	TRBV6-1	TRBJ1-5	TGTGCCAGCACCTGGACACCTAATAGCAATCAGCCCCAGCATTTT	CASTWTPNSNQPQHF
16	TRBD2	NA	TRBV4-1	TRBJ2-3	TGCGCCAGCAGCAAAACGGGGCGGGGGGACACAGATACGCAGTATTTT	CASSKTGRGDTDTQYF
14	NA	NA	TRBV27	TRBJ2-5	TGTGCCAGCAGTCCAGACAGAAGCCAAGAGACCCAGTACTTC	CASSPDRSQETQYF
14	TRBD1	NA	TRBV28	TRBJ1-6	TGTGCCAGCAGCCCGGACAGGGGGCTATCACCCCTCCACTTT	CASSPDRGLSPLHF
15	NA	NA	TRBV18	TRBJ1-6	TGTGCCAGCTCACAGCAGACAGATTATAATTCACCCCTCCACTTT	CASSQQTDYNSPLHF
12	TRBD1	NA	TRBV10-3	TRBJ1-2	TGTGCCATCACGGACAGGGGACATGGCTACACCTTC	CAITDRGHGYTF
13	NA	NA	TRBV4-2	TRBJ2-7	TGTGCCAGCAGCCAAGTTTTGAGGAACGAGCAGTACTTC	CASSQVLRNEQYF
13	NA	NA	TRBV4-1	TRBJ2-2	TGCGCCAGCAGCCAAGGAGCTAAGAAGGAGCTGTTTTTT	CASSQGAKKELFF
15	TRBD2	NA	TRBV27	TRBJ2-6	TGTGCCAGCGGGGAGGGTTACTCTGGGGCCAACGTCCTGACTTTC	CASGEGYSGANVLTF
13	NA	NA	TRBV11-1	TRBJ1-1	TGTGCCAGCAGCTTAGTAGGGGGCACTGAAGCTTTCTTT	CASSLVGGTEAFF
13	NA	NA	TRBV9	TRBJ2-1	TGTGCCAGCAGCGTACGAGGGGGGGATGAGCAGTTCTTC	CASSVRGGDEQFF
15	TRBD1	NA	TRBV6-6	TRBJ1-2	TGTGCCAGCAGAGAAACGACAGGGAACCCCTATGGCTACACCTTC	CASRETTGNPYGYTF
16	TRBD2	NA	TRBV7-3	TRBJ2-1	TGTGCCAGCAGCACCCGTCCGGGGGGAGAAGGTAATGAGCAGTTCTTC	CASSTRPGGEGNEQFF
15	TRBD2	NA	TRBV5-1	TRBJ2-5	TGCGCCAGCAGCTTCCGCGGGGGAGGTGAAGAGACCCAGTACTTC	CASSFRGGGEETQYF
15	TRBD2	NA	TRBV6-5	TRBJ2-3	TGTGCCAGCAGTTACTGGGGGGGGAACACAGATACGCAGTATTTT	CASSYWGGNTDTQYF
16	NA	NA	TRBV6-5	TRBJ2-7	TGTGCCAGCAGTTACGCAGGGGTCCCTGCCCACTACGAGCAGTACTTC	CASSYAGVPAHYEQYF
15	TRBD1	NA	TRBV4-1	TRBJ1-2	TGCGCCAGCAGCCAAATAGACCGGGACAGTTATGGCTACACCTTC	CASSQIDRDSYGYTF
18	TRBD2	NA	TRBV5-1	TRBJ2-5	TGCGCCAGCAGCGCGGGACTAGTAGGTTCGGGGGGCCAAGAGACCCAGTACTTC	CASSAGLVGSGGQETQYF
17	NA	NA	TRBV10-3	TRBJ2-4	TGTGCCATCAGTGAGCTCGGGCTAGCAGGAGACAAAAACATTCAGTACTTC	CAISELGLAGDKNIQYF
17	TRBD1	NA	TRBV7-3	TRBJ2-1	TGTGCCAGCAGCTCCGAGGGGGCGGCTAGCTCCTACAATGAGCAGTTCTTC	CASSSEGAASSYNEQFF
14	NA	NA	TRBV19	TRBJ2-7	TGTGCCAGTAGTATCTCGGGAGCGTCCTACGAGCAGTACTTC	CASSISGASYEQYF
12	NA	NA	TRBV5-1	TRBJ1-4	TGCGCCAGCAGCTTCCCGGGAGAAAAACTGTTTTTT	CASSFPGEKLFF
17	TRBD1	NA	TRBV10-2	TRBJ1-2	TGCGCCAGCACCGACCTCTTCCGGGACAGGGGGCCCTATGGCTACACCTTC	CASTDLFRDRGPYGYTF
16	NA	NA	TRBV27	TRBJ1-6	TGTGCCAGCAGGACGGACGACAGCTCCTATAATTCACCCCTCCACTTT	CASRTDDSSYNSPLHF
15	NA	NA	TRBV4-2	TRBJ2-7	TGTGCCAGCAGCCAAGGGTCGGGTCTGAGTTACGAGCAGTACTTC	CASSQGSGLSYEQYF
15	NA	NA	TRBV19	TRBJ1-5	TGTGCCAGCAAGGTAGACGGGTATAGCAATCAGCCCCAGCATTTT	CASKVDGYSNQPQHF
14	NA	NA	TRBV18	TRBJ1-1	TGTGCCAGCTCACTCGACAGCATGAACACTGAAGCTTTCTTT	CASSLDSMNTEAFF
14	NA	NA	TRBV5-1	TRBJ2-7	TGCGCCAGCAGCTTTGACAGCGCATCCTACGAGCAGTACTTC	CASSFDSASYEQYF
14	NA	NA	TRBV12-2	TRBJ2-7	TGTGCAAGTCGCCTCATCCGGGGATCCTACGAGCAGTACTTC	CASRLIRGSYEQYF
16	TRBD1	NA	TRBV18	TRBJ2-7	TGTGCCAGCTCGCCAGAAGGGACAGGGGTTCCCTACGAGCAGTACTTC	CASSPEGTGVPYEQYF
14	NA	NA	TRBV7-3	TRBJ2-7	TGTGCCAGCAGCCCCGCGGGGCAGGGAATGGAGCAGTACTTC	CASSPAGQGMEQYF
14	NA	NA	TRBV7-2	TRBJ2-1	TGTGCCAGCAGCTTAGCGATCAGATACAATGAGCAGTTCTTC	CASSLAIRYNEQFF
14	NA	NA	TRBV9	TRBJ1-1	TGTGCCAGCAGCGTAGGGGACAAGAACACTGAAGCTTTCTTT	CASSVGDKNTEAFF
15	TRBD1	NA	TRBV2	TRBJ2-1	TGTGCCAGCAGTACCCACAGGGGTTGGCTGAATGAGCAGTTCTTC	CASSTHRGWLNEQFF
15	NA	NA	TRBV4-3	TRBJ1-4	TGCGCCAGCAGCCATTCGTCCGGGGAAAATGAAAAACTGTTTTTT	CASSHSSGENEKLFF
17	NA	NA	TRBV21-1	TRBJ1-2	TGTGCCAGCAGCAAAAGCCCTCTTCGACAGGCTGACTATGGCTACACCTTC	CASSKSPLRQADYGYTF
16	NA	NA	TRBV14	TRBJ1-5	TGTGCCAGCAGCCACCTAAGGGTGGACACTAATCAGCCCCAGCATTTT	CASSHLRVDTNQPQHF
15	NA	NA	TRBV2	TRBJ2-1	TGTGCCAGCAGTCTAACTAGCCCGAATTACAATGAGCAGTTCTTC	CASSLTSPNYNEQFF
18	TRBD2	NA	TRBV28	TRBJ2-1	TGTGCCAGCAGTCGACCCGGGACTAGCGCGATTTCCTACAATGAGCAGTTCTTC	CASSRPGTSAISYNEQFF
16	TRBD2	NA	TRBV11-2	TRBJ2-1	TGTGCCAGCAGCTTAGTCAGCGGGGGGTGGGGCAATGAGCAGTTCTTC	CASSLVSGGWGNEQFF
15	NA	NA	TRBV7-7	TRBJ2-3	TGTGCCAGCAGCTTAGGGCAGACATTCACAGATACGCAGTATTTT	CASSLGQTFTDTQYF
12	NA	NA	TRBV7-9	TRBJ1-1	TGTGCCAGCAGCAGGACAGACACTGAAGCTTTCTTT	CASSRTDTEAFF
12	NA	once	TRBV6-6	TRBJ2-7	TGTGCCAGCAGTTACTCAGCTCACGAGCAGTACTTC	CASSYSAHEQYF
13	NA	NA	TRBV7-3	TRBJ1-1	TGTGCCAGCAGTCCCGGGGTGGGCACTGAAGCTTTCTTT	CASSPGVGTEAFF
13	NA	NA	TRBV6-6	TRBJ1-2	TGTGCCAGCATTAGGAGCGGAAACTATGGCTACACCTTC	CASIRSGNYGYTF
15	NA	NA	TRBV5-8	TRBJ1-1	TGTGCCAGCAGCTTGGCCGGCAGGTTTCGCACTGAAGCTTTCTTT	CASSLAGRFRTEAFF